Included here is one T cell receptor (beta chain) sequence, with context. The data were taken from a study of blood T cell repertoires in COVID-19. Overall study: Samples representing acute and convalescent COVID-19 were sourced from the United States, Italy and Spain.

Germline assignment: CDR1 KGHSH and CDR2 LQKENI. CDR3 length: 13 residues. Deletions cut 6 bases from V and 2 bases from J, with 10 bases between. Clones were sequenced by immunoSEQ multiplex PCR, and TCRdb holds only the in-frame ones, with some missing. The sample lists 55,000 to 70,000 clones, around 92% occurring once. The rearrangement links TRBV18 to TRBJ2-5; D is uncertain. Sequences were obtained from peripheral blood. This clonotype originated in a man aged 55 to 70 with acute or convalescent COVID-19. In DNA, the CDR3 is TGTGCCAGCTCGCCAACAACGCAAGAGACCCAGTACTTC. Its protein is CASSPTTQETQYF.